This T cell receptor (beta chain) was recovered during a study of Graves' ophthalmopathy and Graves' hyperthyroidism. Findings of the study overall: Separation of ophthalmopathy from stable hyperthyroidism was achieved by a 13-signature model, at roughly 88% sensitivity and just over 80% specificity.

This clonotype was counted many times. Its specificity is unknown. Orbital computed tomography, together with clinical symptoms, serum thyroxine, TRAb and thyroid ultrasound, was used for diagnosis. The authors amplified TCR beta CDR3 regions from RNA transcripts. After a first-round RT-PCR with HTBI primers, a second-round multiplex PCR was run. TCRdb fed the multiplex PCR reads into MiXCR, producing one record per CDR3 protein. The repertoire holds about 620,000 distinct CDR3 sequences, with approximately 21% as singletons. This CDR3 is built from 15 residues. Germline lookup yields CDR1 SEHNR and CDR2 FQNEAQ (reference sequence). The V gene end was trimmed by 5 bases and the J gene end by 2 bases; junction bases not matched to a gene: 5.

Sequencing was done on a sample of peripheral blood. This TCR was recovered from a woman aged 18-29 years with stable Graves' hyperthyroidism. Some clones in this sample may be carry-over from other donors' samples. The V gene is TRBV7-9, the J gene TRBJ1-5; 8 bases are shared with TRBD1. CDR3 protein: CASSAGGQGNQPQHF. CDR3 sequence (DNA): TGTGCCAGCAGCGCAGGGGGACAGGGCAATCAGCCCCAGCATTTT.